The 29 T cell receptor beta chains reported below all come from one sample, sequenced in a study of T cells in localized non-small cell lung cancer. Only in-frame clones appear in the TCRdb table, and some are missing; sequencing was by immunoSEQ multiplex PCR. The table includes some 1,900 clones, 37% detected once. This sample comprised lung tumor tissue, obtained before any cancer treatment. The source of these receptors is a female donor over 55 with stage I lung adenocarcinoma.

The chain combines TRBV19 with TRBJ2-2; D remains unclear. This CDR3 comprises 14 residues. Trimming removed 4 bases from V and 1 base from J, with 7 bases in between. The germline V gene has CDR1 LNHDA and CDR2 SQIVND (reference sequence). The CDR3 DNA follows: TGTGCCAGTAGTAACGACCGGAACACCGGGGAGCTGTTTTTT. Its translation: CASSNDRNTGELFF.

The CDR3 nucleotides read TGCAGCGTTGACCCGGGACAGGGGGCCCAGCATTTT. Its translation: CSVDPGQGAQHF. The chain recombines TRBV29-1 with TRBJ1-5, with 11 bases lining up with TRBD1. CDR3 size: 12 residues. V dropped 3 bases and J dropped 11; count of bases not matched to a gene: 3. From germline, CDR1 is SQVTM and CDR2 ANQGSEA.

The CDR3: CASSESGWRSGNTIYF. The CDR3 region has the DNA TGTGCCAGCAGTGAATCGGGCTGGAGGTCTGGAAACACCATATATTTT. V is TRBV25-1 and J is TRBJ1-3; D unresolved. V was pared by 1 base and J by 1 base, with 11 bases between. The germline CDR1 and CDR2 sequences are MGHDK and SYGVNS. The CDR3 is made up of 16 amino acids.

The genes are TRBV19 and TRBJ2-2; 7 nucleotides agree with TRBD2. The CDR3 sequence is 15 residues long. V was pared by 3 bases and J by 4 bases, with 5 bases of the junction left unmatched. Per germline, CDR1 LNHDA and CDR2 SQIVND (reference sequence). CDR3 DNA: TGTGCCAGTAGTATGGGGAGGGTTGGCACCGGGGAGCTGTTTTTT. Protein product: CASSMGRVGTGELFF.

The gene calls are TRBV14 and TRBJ2-7; possible D gene TRBD2, 5 bases. The CDR3 consists of 13 residues. Germline V gene lookup returns CDR1 SGHDN and CDR2 FVKESK. Trimming left V 1 base short and J 3 bases short, with 7 bases between. The CDR3 spells CASSQGRLYEQYF. The CDR3 bases are TGTGCCAGCAGCCAAGGGAGGCTCTACGAGCAGTACTTC.

This clone is labeled as large (0.1 to 1%). The V call is TRBV11-3, the J call TRBJ2-2; D is possibly TRBD2 (6 bases). Trimming took off 5 bases at V and 7 bases at J, with 23 bases between the two ends. Germline-derived CDR1 and CDR2 are SGHNT and YENEEA. This CDR3 spans 17 amino acids. CDR3 DNA: TGTGCCAGCAGCGTGGAAGCGGGCTATAACCTCGACGGGGAGCTGTTTTTT. The encoded protein is CASSVEAGYNLDGELFF.

This clone occurred a few times. The rearrangement uses TRBV11-3 and TRBJ1-2; a weak D match, TRBD1 (6 bases). V was trimmed by 6 bases and J by 4 bases, leaving 15 bases between them. The CDR3 covers 14 residues. Germline V gene sequence: CDR1 SGHNT, CDR2 YENEEA. The CDR3 reads CASSFRTESYGYTF. For the CDR3, the DNA is TGTGCCAGCAGTTTTAGGACAGAATCCTATGGCTACACCTTC. The whole variable domain, filled in from reference TRBV11-3 and TRBJ1-2, reads EAGVVQSPRYKIIEKKQPVAFWCNPISGHNTLYWYLQNLGQGPELLIRYENEEAVDDSQLPKDRFSAERLKGVDSTLKIQPAELGDSAVYLCASSFRTESYGYTFGSGTRLTVV.

This clone was recorded a few times. This chain uses TRBV9 with TRBJ2-1; TRBD2 agrees at 11 bases. The ends lost 6 bases at V and 4 bases at J; junction bases unmatched: 15. CDR3 length: 18 amino acids. Germline CDR1 reads SGDLS; CDR2 reads YYNGEE. CDR3: CASTPEAGTSGLYNEQFF. For the CDR3, the DNA is TGTGCCAGCACACCAGAGGCCGGGACTAGCGGACTTTACAATGAGCAGTTCTTC. The full variable domain, completed using reference TRBV9 and TRBJ2-1, is DSGVTQTPKHLITATGQRVTLRCSPRSGDLSVYWYQQSLDQGLQFLIQYYNGEERAKGNILERFSAQQFPDLHSELNLSSLELGDSALYFCASTPEAGTSGLYNEQFFGPGTRLTVL.

This clone was detected only once. The chain recombines TRBV18 with TRBJ1-1; D is possibly TRBD1 (5 bases). In germline, CDR1 is KGHSH, CDR2 LQKENI. The V end was cut by 2 bases, the J end by 1 base, with 5 bases between. The CDR3 covers 13 residues. CDR3 amino acids: CASSPGGNTEAFF. CDR3 bases: TGTGCCAGCTCACCAGGGGGGAACACTGAAGCTTTCTTT. Looking up the rest from reference TRBV18 and TRBJ1-1 gives the full variable domain: NAGVMQNPRHLVRRRGQEARLRCSPMKGHSHVYWYRQLPEEGLKFMVYLQKENIIDESGMPKERFSAEFPKEGPSILRIQQVVRGDSAAYFCASSPGGNTEAFFGQGTRLTVV.

The chain recombines TRBV6-4 with TRBJ2-2; TRBD1 might be the D (6 bases). This CDR3 is built from 14 residues. Germline assignment: CDR1 MRHNA and CDR2 SNTAGT. V lost 8 bases to trimming and J lost 0 bases, with 10 bases between them. As DNA, the CDR3 is TGTGCCAGCCAGGGGAGATCGAACACCGGGGAGCTGTTTTTT. Its translation: CASQGRSNTGELFF.

This clone was recorded a few times. V and J are TRBV18 and TRBJ2-7, with D perhaps TRBD2 (5 bases). Trimming took off 4 bases at V and 6 bases at J, with 19 bases between the two ends. This CDR3 has 15 amino acids. Germline V gene lookup returns CDR1 KGHSH and CDR2 LQKENI. The CDR3 sequence is CASSLLGERSGEQYF. CDR3 DNA: TGTGCCAGCTCACTGCTCGGGGAAAGGTCGGGCGAGCAGTACTTC.

In regard to this clone: The junction shows a germline mismatch at one end, possibly a read error. This chain joins TRBV12-5 and TRBJ2-2, with TRBD1 matching 9 bases. There are 14 residues in the CDR3. Germline CDR1 LGHNT, CDR2 FRNRAP. CDR3 sequence: CASGGTGRTEELFF. The CDR3 DNA is TGTGCTAGTGGTGGGACAGGGCGAACCGAGGAGCTGTTTTTT.

This clone has just a few counts. The rearrangement links TRBV9 to TRBJ1-2; the D is unclear. V was pared by 3 bases and J by 4 bases, with 7 bases between. The CDR3 consists of 12 residues. The V gene's germline CDR1 is SGDLS and CDR2 YYNGEE. CDR3 DNA sequence: TGTGCCAGCAGCGGGGGATTCTATGGCTACACCTTC. Its protein product is CASSGGFYGYTF.

By share, this clone ranks as medium-sized (0.01 to 0.1%). The chain employs TRBV9 and TRBJ2-1; 8 bases align to TRBD2. The length of the CDR3 is 13 residues. The germline CDR1 and CDR2 sequences are SGDLS and YYNGEE. Losses at the gene ends were 3 bases for V and 9 bases for J; bases not matched to a gene: 5. CDR3 nucleotides: TGTGCCAGCAGCGGAAGACTAGCGAGTGAGCAGTTCTTC. Its translation is CASSGRLASEQFF.

The chain links TRBV9 to TRBJ2-7, with D perhaps being TRBD1 or TRBD2 (7 bases each). The CDR3 covers 15 residues. V was shortened by 7 bases and J by 6 bases, with 23 bases between the two germline ends. Germline values: CDR1 SGDLS, CDR2 YYNGEE. As DNA, the CDR3 is TGTGCCAGCTGGACGACAGGGAACACGGGAGGCGAGCAGTACTTC. The encoded protein is CASWTTGNTGGEQYF.

This clone turned up a few times. The V and J genes are TRBV5-1 and TRBJ2-3; TRBD1 is a possible D gene (6 bases). The germline V gene has CDR1 SGHRS and CDR2 YFSETQ. V shed 3 bases and J shed 9 bases, with 17 bases lying between them. The CDR3 totals 14 residues. For the CDR3, the DNA is TGCGCCAGCAGCTCCCCCGGGACACACAACACGCAGTATTTT. Protein sequence: CASSSPGTHNTQYF.

The genes are TRBV6-8 and TRBJ2-7; no firm D call. The CDR3 spans 14 residues. Germline loops: CDR1 MNHGY, CDR2 SAAAGT. V was clipped by 2 bases and J by 1 base, with 9 bases between them. DNA for the CDR3: TGTGCCAGCAGTTACGACGGCTGGTCCTACGAGCAGTACTTC. As protein: CASSYDGWSYEQYF.

This clone was counted a few times. This chain uses TRBV6-8 with TRBJ1-1; 7 bases fit TRBD1. Germline V gives CDR1 MNHGY, CDR2 SAAAGT. With V trimmed by 6 bases and J by 1 base, 5 bases remained unmatched. The CDR3 is made up of 14 amino acids. CDR3: CASRAGGSNTEAFF. CDR3 bases: TGTGCCAGCAGGGCAGGGGGATCGAACACTGAAGCTTTCTTT.

The chain joins TRBV10-2 to TRBJ2-7; 11 bases agree with TRBD2. This CDR3 region has 15 residues. V shed 3 bases and J 1 base; nucleotides not matched to a gene: 2. Germline V gives CDR1 WSHSY, CDR2 SAAADI. The CDR3 loop is CASSDTSGSSYEQYF. Here the CDR3 DNA reads TGCGCCAGCAGTGATACTAGCGGGAGTTCCTACGAGCAGTACTTC.

This clone has just one count. The V gene is TRBV29-1, the J gene TRBJ2-3; TRBD2 is a possible D gene (5 bases). V was clipped by 1 base and J by 0 bases, with 11 bases between them. The CDR3 runs to 15 residues. Looked up from germline, CDR1 is SQVTM and CDR2 is ANQGSEA. The DNA for the CDR3 is TGCAGCGTTGAAGGGCTGGGAGAGAGCACAGATACGCAGTATTTT. The encoded protein is CSVEGLGESTDTQYF.

The gene calls are TRBV9 and TRBJ2-1, with D unclear. This CDR3 is 12 amino acids long. Trimming took off 4 bases at V and 6 bases at J, with 8 bases between the two ends. From germline, CDR1 is SGDLS and CDR2 YYNGEE. The DNA for the CDR3 is TGTGCCAGCAGCCCCACCTCCAATGAGCAGTTCTTC. Residues: CASSPTSNEQFF.

Sample share makes this clone medium-sized. This sequence joins TRBV6-8 and TRBJ1-2, with a possible D match to TRBD1 (5 bases). V dropped 0 bases and J dropped 0 bases, with 8 bases sitting between them. Germline V CDR1 and CDR2: MNHGY, SAAAGT. The CDR3 is 15 amino acids. This chain's CDR3 is CASSYSSGSNYGYTF. The DNA for the CDR3 is TGTGCCAGCAGTTACTCCTCAGGGTCTAACTATGGCTACACCTTC.

This clone is labeled medium-sized (0.01 to 0.1%). The chain employs TRBV11-3 and TRBJ2-1; 7 bases map to TRBD1. This CDR3 is built from 17 residues. With 5 bases clipped from V and 6 bases from J, the junction kept 16 bases outside the gene matches. In germline, CDR1 is SGHNT, CDR2 YENEEA. The CDR3 bases are TGTGCCAGCAGCCCGTTCGGGACAGTCACTGGTGTCAATGAGCAGTTCTTC. This codes for CASSPFGTVTGVNEQFF. Drawing the rest from reference TRBV11-3 and TRBJ2-1, the complete variable domain is EAGVVQSPRYKIIEKKQPVAFWCNPISGHNTLYWYLQNLGQGPELLIRYENEEAVDDSQLPKDRFSAERLKGVDSTLKIQPAELGDSAVYLCASSPFGTVTGVNEQFFGPGTRLTVL.

The chain joins TRBV28 to TRBJ2-3; the match to TRBD2 covers 8 bases. After removal of 3 bases from V and 7 bases from J, the junction contained 12 bases not matched to a gene. This CDR3 comprises 16 residues. CDR1 and CDR2 from the germline V gene are MDHEN and SYDVKM. The CDR3 here is CASSFSRSGRHNTQYF. The CDR3 nucleotides are TGTGCCAGCAGTTTTAGCAGGAGCGGGAGACACAATACGCAGTATTTT.

The J gene is TRBJ2-1, the V gene TRBV19; maybe TRBD1 (5 bases). The V gene's germline CDR1 is LNHDA and CDR2 SQIVND (reference sequence). V dropped 11 bases and J dropped 4 bases, with 18 bases sitting between them. The CDR3 has 14 residues. The CDR3 DNA sequence: TGTGCCTGTGGGCTTACAGGCAGTTACAATGAGCAGTTCTTC. Its translation is CACGLTGSYNEQFF.

The chain links TRBV11-3 to TRBJ2-1; 9 nucleotides line up with TRBD2. The germline gives CDR1 SGHNT, CDR2 YENEEA. This CDR3 has 15 amino acids. J lost 9 bases, V lost 4 bases, and 10 bases had no gene match. The CDR3 is CASSYEPGLAGEQFF. The CDR3 DNA reads TGTGCCAGCAGCTACGAACCGGGACTAGCAGGTGAGCAGTTCTTC.

This chain joins TRBV10-2 and TRBJ2-3; D is possibly TRBD1 or TRBD2 (5 bases each). The V gene's germline CDR1 is WSHSY and CDR2 SAAADI. The V end lost 8 bases, the J end lost 2 bases, and 17 bases lay between the germline ends. The CDR3 runs to 15 residues. CDR3 DNA sequence: TGCGCCAGCCTCCGAGGGTCAGGGTACACAGATACGCAGTATTTT. Translation gives CASLRGSGYTDTQYF.

This chain joins TRBV14 and TRBJ2-3; 15 positions agree with TRBD2. CDR3 length: 16 residues. Germline CDR1 reads SGHDN; CDR2 reads FVKESK. The J segment lost 4 bases and the V segment lost 5 bases, leaving 4 bases of the junction unmatched. The chain's CDR3 is CASSEGTSGGPDTQYF. The CDR3 DNA reads as TGTGCCAGCAGCGAAGGGACTAGCGGGGGGCCAGATACGCAGTATTTT.

V and J are TRBV18 and TRBJ2-5; perhaps TRBD1 as D (5 bases). CDR1 is KGHSH, CDR2 LQKENI, per germline. Trimming pared 8 bases from V and 2 bases from J, leaving 12 bases between. This CDR3 is 13 amino acids long. CDR3 loop: CASEDKNQETQYF. The CDR3 nucleotides are TGTGCCAGCGAGGACAAGAATCAAGAGACCCAGTACTTC.